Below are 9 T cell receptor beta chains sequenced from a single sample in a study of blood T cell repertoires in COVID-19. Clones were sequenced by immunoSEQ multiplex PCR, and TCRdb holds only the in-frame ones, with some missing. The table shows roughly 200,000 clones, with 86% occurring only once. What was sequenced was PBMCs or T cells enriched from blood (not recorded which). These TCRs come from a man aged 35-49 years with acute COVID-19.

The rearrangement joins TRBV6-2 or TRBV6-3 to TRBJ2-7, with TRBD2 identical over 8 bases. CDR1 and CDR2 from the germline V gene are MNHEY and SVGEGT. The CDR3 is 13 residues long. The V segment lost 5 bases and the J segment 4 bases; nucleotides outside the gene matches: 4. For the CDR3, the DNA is TGTGCCAGCAGTGGGAGCGGGAGATACGAGCAGTACTTC. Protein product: CASSGSGRYEQYF.

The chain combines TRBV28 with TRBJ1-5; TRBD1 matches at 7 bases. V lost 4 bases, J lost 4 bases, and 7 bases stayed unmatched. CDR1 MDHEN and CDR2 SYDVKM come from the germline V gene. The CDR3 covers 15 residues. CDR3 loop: CASSSLDRSNQPQHF. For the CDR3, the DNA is TGTGCCAGCAGTTCCTTGGACAGGAGTAATCAGCCCCAGCATTTT.

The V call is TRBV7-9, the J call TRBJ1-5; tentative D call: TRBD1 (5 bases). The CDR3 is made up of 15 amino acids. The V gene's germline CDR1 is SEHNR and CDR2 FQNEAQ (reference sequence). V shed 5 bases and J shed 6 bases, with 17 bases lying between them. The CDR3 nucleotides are TGTGCCAGCAGCCAGACCAGGGCTACGGGTCAGCCCCAGCATTTT. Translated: CASSQTRATGQPQHF.

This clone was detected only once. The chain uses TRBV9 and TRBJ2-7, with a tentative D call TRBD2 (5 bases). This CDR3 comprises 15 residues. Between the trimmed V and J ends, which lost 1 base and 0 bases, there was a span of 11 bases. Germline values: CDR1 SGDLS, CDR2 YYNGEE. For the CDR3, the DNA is TGTGCCAGCAGCGTATTCGGGGTATCCTCCTACGAGCAGTACTTC. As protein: CASSVFGVSSYEQYF. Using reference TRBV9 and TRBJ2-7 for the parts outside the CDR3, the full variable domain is DSGVTQTPKHLITATGQRVTLRCSPRSGDLSVYWYQQSLDQGLQFLIQYYNGEERAKGNILERFSAQQFPDLHSELNLSSLELGDSALYFCASSVFGVSSYEQYFGPGTRLTVT.

The CDR3 DNA reads TGTGCCAGCCCCTCAAACGGGGGGCAACGAAATAGCAATCAGCCCCAGCATTTT. Amino acids: CASPSNGGQRNSNQPQHF. V usage is TRBV28 and J usage is TRBJ1-5; TRBD1 is a possible D gene (6 bases). Between the trimmed V and J ends, which lost 8 bases and 0 bases, there was a span of 23 bases. The CDR3 has 18 amino acids. From germline, CDR1 is MDHEN and CDR2 SYDVKM. The complete variable domain, with remaining parts taken from reference TRBV28 and TRBJ1-5, reads DVKVTQSSRYLVKRTGEKVFLECVQDMDHENMFWYRQDPGLGLRLIYFSYDVKMKEKGDIPEGYSVSREKKERFSLILESASTNQTSMYLCASPSNGGQRNSNQPQHFGDGTRLSIL.

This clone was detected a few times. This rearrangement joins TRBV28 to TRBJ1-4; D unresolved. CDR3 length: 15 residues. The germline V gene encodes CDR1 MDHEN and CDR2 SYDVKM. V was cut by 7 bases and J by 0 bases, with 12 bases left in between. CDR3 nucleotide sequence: TGTGCCAGCAATTCGCTAGCGGCAACTAATGAAAAACTGTTTTTT. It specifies CASNSLAATNEKLFF. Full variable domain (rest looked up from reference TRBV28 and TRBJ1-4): DVKVTQSSRYLVKRTGEKVFLECVQDMDHENMFWYRQDPGLGLRLIYFSYDVKMKEKGDIPEGYSVSREKKERFSLILESASTNQTSMYLCASNSLAATNEKLFFGSGTQLSVL.

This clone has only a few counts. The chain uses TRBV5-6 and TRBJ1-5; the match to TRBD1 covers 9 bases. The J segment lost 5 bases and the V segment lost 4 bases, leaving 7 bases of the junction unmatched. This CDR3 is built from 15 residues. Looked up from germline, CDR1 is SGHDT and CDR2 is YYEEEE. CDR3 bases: TGTGCCAGCAGCCCGGGACAGGGAAAGTATCAGCCCCAGCATTTT. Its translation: CASSPGQGKYQPQHF. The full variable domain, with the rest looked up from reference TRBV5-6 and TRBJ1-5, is DAGVTQSPTHLIKTRGQQVTLRCSPKSGHDTVSWYQQALGQGPQFIFQYYEEEERQRGNFPDRFSGHQFPNYSSELNVNALLLGDSALYLCASSPGQGKYQPQHFGDGTRLSIL.

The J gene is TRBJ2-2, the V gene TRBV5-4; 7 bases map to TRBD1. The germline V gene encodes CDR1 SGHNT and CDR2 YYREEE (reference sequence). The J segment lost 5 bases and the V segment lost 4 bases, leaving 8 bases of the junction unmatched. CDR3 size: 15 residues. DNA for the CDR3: TGTGCCAGCAGCCAGCGACAGGGCGGAACCGGGGAGCTGTTTTTT. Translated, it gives CASSQRQGGTGELFF.

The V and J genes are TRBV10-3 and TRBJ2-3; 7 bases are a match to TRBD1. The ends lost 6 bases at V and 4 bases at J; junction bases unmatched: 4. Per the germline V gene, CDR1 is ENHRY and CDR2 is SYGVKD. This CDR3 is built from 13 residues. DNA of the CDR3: TGTGCCATCAGGGGGACAGAGGCAGATACGCAGTATTTT. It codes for CAIRGTEADTQYF.